Below, 25 T cell receptor beta chains from the same sample are listed, as sequenced in a study of cytomegalovirus exposure and HLA in healthy donors. The primer mix had 60 Vbeta and 13 Jbeta primers. The method was immunoSEQ multiplex PCR; TCRdb's version includes in-frame clones alone and lacks a portion of them. The sample gives fewer than 200,000 clones, over 75% of which show up once; approximately 2.2% is in the top ten. Sequencing used PBMCs. These TCRs come from a male donor in good health and CMV-seronegative.

The rearrangement joins TRBV9 to TRBJ2-5, with D possibly TRBD1 on 6 matching bases. CDR1 and CDR2 (germline): SGDLS, YYNGEE. The V gene lost 0 bases and the J gene lost 5 bases, with 14 bases spanning the gap. This CDR3 is 15 amino acids long. Here the CDR3 reads CASSVEEYRAETQYF. The CDR3 DNA sequence: TGTGCCAGCAGCGTAGAGGAGTACAGGGCTGAGACCCAGTACTTC.

This chain uses TRBV5-1 with TRBJ2-7, with 9 nucleotides matching TRBD1. Germline loops: CDR1 SGHRS, CDR2 YFSETQ. V trimming: 4 bases; J trimming: 2 bases; junction bases outside the gene matches: 7. The CDR3 spans 15 residues. This chain's CDR3 is CASSAWTGDTYEQYF. CDR3 nucleotide sequence: TGCGCCAGCAGCGCCTGGACAGGGGACACCTACGAGCAGTACTTC.

The CDR3 sequence: CASSPITEEGTEAFF. The CDR3 bases are TGTGCCAGCTCACCTATAACCGAGGAGGGCACTGAAGCTTTCTTT. The gene calls are TRBV18 and TRBJ1-1, with no clear D. The germline V and J ends were trimmed by 3 bases and 4 bases, with 15 bases remaining between them. The CDR3 loop spans 15 amino acids. The germline gives CDR1 KGHSH, CDR2 LQKENI.

V gene TRBV4-2 combines with J gene TRBJ2-3; a possible D gene is TRBD2 (6 bases). Trimming took 4 bases from V and 0 from J, leaving 20 bases between them. The CDR3 runs to 18 residues. The V gene's germline CDR1 is LGHNA and CDR2 YNFKEQ. CDR3 loop: CASSLHVGRGASTDTQYF. The CDR3 region has the DNA TGTGCCAGCAGCCTACACGTGGGGCGGGGAGCTAGCACAGATACGCAGTATTTT.

The J gene is TRBJ2-1, the V gene TRBV7-9; D is uncertain. CDR3 size: 11 residues. Germline values: CDR1 SEHNR, CDR2 FQNEAQ (reference sequence). The V end was cut by 7 bases, the J end by 10 bases, with 11 bases between. The CDR3 region is CASTLLKEQFF. DNA for the CDR3: TGTGCCAGCACCCTACTCAAGGAGCAGTTCTTC.

This sequence joins TRBV7-2 and TRBJ2-1; tentatively, D is TRBD2 (6 bases). The CDR3 runs 12 residues. Trimming took off 1 base at V and 15 bases at J, with 13 bases between the two ends. Germline-derived CDR1 and CDR2 are SGHTA and FQGNSA. CDR3 DNA: TGTGCCAGCAGCTTAGGTGTCGGAGGGCGGTTCTTC. This gives the protein CASSLGVGGRFF.

The chain joins TRBV5-6 to TRBJ2-7; 7 bases map to TRBD1. V was pared by 3 bases and J by 3 bases, with 9 bases of the junction left unmatched. Looked up from germline, CDR1 is SGHDT and CDR2 is YYEEEE. The CDR3 spans 15 residues. The CDR3 DNA sequence: TGTGCCAGCAGCTCAGCACCGGGACAGAACTACGAGCAGTACTTC. Amino acids: CASSSAPGQNYEQYF.

The V call is TRBV2, the J call TRBJ2-7; a possible D gene is TRBD2 (5 bases). The V gene's germline CDR1 is SNHLY and CDR2 FYNNEI. The V gene lost 7 bases and the J gene lost 7 bases, with 14 bases spanning the gap. This CDR3 has 12 residues. The CDR3: CASKEGPWEQYF. The CDR3 nucleotides read TGTGCCAGCAAAGAGGGCCCGTGGGAGCAGTACTTC.

This rearrangement joins TRBV2 to TRBJ2-1; 7 bases align to TRBD1. CDR1 is SNHLY, CDR2 FYNNEI, per germline. The CDR3 is 13 residues long. V trimming: 4 bases; J trimming: 11 bases; junction bases outside the gene matches: 8. The CDR3, as DNA: TGTGCCAGCAGTGCGAACCCGGGACAGCAGCAGTTCTTC. Amino acid sequence: CASSANPGQQQFF.

This clone was detected a few times. This chain uses TRBV5-5 with TRBJ1-5; D gene uncertain. The V end was cut by 5 bases, the J end by 1 base, with 7 bases between. This CDR3 comprises 13 residues. Germline V lookup: CDR1 SGHKS, CDR2 YYEKEE (reference sequence). CDR3 DNA sequence: TGTGCCAGCAGTCGGTGGAGCAATCAGCCCCAGCATTTT. Its protein is CASSRWSNQPQHF.

This clone was found once. The rearrangement uses TRBV15 and TRBJ1-2, with TRBD1 matching over 10 bases. CDR3 length: 14 residues. V lost 1 base to trimming and J lost 8 bases; unmatched junction nucleotides: 4. The germline CDR1 and CDR2 sequences are LNHNV and YYDKDF (reference sequence). The CDR3 DNA sequence: TGTGCCACCAGCAGAGGACAGGGGGCGAGGGGCTACACCTTC. Translation gives CATSRGQGARGYTF.

This rearrangement joins TRBV27 to TRBJ2-7; maybe TRBD1 (6 bases). CDR3 length equals 14 residues. Between the trimmed V and J ends, which lost 6 bases and 0 bases, there was a span of 12 bases. Germline CDR1 is MNHEY and CDR2 is SMNVEV (reference sequence). The CDR3 DNA follows: TGTGCCAGCAGCTGGACAGAGCGCTCCTACGAGCAGTACTTC. Translated, it gives CASSWTERSYEQYF.

This clone has only one observation. The chain couples TRBV30 to TRBJ2-7; the match to TRBD2 covers 9 bases. In germline, CDR1 is GTSNPN, CDR2 SVGIG (reference sequence). V was clipped by 4 bases and J by 0 bases; unmatched bases: 10. The CDR3 spans 16 residues. CDR3 coding DNA: TGTGCCTGGACCAAGGCGGGGGGGCGAAGCTCCTACGAGCAGTACTTC. Residues: CAWTKAGGRSSYEQYF.

The chain employs TRBV14 and TRBJ2-7; the D gene is possibly TRBD1 (5 bases). The CDR3 spans 14 residues. CDR1 is SGHDN, CDR2 FVKESK, per germline. Trimming stripped 1 base from V and 6 bases from J, with 13 bases between. The CDR3 is CASSQGGGAREQYF. The CDR3 region has the DNA TGTGCCAGCAGCCAAGGTGGTGGGGCCCGCGAGCAGTACTTC.

This clone has more than one count but fewer than ten. In the same sample, other DNA sequences code for this CDR3. The chain recombines TRBV19 with TRBJ2-1; possibly TRBD1 for D (6 bases). CDR1 is LNHDA and CDR2 is SQIVND in the germline V gene (reference sequence). V lost 5 bases and J 0 bases, leaving 11 bases between the germline ends. The CDR3 contains 15 residues. The CDR3: CASSSTGFSYNEQFF. CDR3 DNA sequence: TGTGCCAGTAGTTCGACAGGTTTCTCCTACAATGAGCAGTTCTTC.

The V gene is TRBV9, the J gene TRBJ2-6, with D tentatively TRBD1 (6 bases). V gave up 5 bases and J gave up 0 bases, with 12 bases separating them. This CDR3 spans 16 amino acids. Germline lookup yields CDR1 SGDLS and CDR2 YYNGEE. The CDR3 DNA reads TGTGCCAGCAGTGAACCAGGGGCCTCTGGGGCCAACGTCCTGACTTTC. As protein: CASSEPGASGANVLTF.

The chain recombines TRBV7-2 with TRBJ2-5; possibly TRBD1 for D (6 bases). The CDR3 runs to 12 residues. Trimming removed 5 bases at V and 6 bases at J, with 10 bases between. Germline lookup yields CDR1 SGHTA and CDR2 FQGNSA. As DNA, the CDR3 is TGTGCCAGCAGCCCAGACAGGCAGACCCAGTACTTC. Its translation is CASSPDRQTQYF.

The rearrangement uses TRBV7-6 and TRBJ1-4, with D uncertain. V lost 1 base and J lost 6, with 6 bases in between. CDR3 length: 13 amino acids. Germline CDR1 and CDR2: SGHVS and FNYEAQ. The CDR3 nucleotides are TGTGCCAGCAGCTTAGGGCCAGATGAAAAACTGTTTTTT. As protein: CASSLGPDEKLFF.

This clone was observed once. The V and J genes are TRBV5-1 and TRBJ2-5; 10 bases agree with TRBD2. The V segment lost 2 bases and the J segment 1 base; nucleotides outside the gene matches: 14. The CDR3 sequence is 19 residues long. In germline, CDR1 is SGHRS, CDR2 YFSETQ. The chain's CDR3 is CASSLGHASGGATQETQYF. CDR3 nucleotide sequence: TGCGCCAGCAGCTTAGGTCATGCTAGCGGGGGAGCTACCCAAGAGACCCAGTACTTC.

J is TRBJ2-3 and V is TRBV30; D is perhaps TRBD2 (6 bases). The CDR3 runs to 14 residues. Trimming left V 2 bases short and J 2 bases short, with 11 bases between. Germline V gene data show CDR1 as GTSNPN and CDR2 as SVGIG (reference sequence). As DNA, the CDR3 is TGTGCCTGGAGTAATGGCGGGGCCACAGATACGCAGTATTTT. It yields the protein CAWSNGGATDTQYF.

The chain combines TRBV7-8 with TRBJ1-2; 9 bases map to TRBD1. Per germline, CDR1 SGHVS and CDR2 FQNEAQ. The CDR3 consists of 14 residues. V shed 3 bases, J shed 4 bases, and the junction held 3 bases outside the gene matches. The CDR3 reads CASSLDRGSYGYTF. The CDR3 DNA reads as TGTGCCAGCAGCTTGGACAGGGGTAGCTATGGCTACACCTTC.

The rearrangement uses TRBV30 and TRBJ1-1; D gene unclear. Trimming cost V 5 bases and J 1 base, with 8 bases left between them. Germline CDR1 GTSNPN, CDR2 SVGIG (reference sequence). The CDR3 contains 12 residues. CDR3 amino acids: CAWETANTEAFF. Here the CDR3 DNA reads TGTGCCTGGGAAACAGCGAACACTGAAGCTTTCTTT. The full variable domain, with the rest looked up from reference TRBV30 and TRBJ1-1, is SQTIHQWPATLVQPVGSPLSLECTVEGTSNPNLYWYRQAAGRGLQLLFYSVGIGQISSEVPQNLSASRPQDRQFILSSKKLLLSDSGFYLCAWETANTEAFFGQGTRLTVV.

The chain has TRBV27 and TRBJ1-1; maybe TRBD1 (5 bases). This CDR3 contains 13 residues. In germline, CDR1 is MNHEY, CDR2 SMNVEV (reference sequence). Trimming took off 5 bases at V and 4 bases at J, with 11 bases between the two ends. Written as DNA, the CDR3 is TGTGCCAGCAGTGCCCGGGGGGTCACTGAAGCTTTCTTT. Translation: CASSARGVTEAFF.

V and J are TRBV10-1 and TRBJ2-2, with D hard to call. The germline V gene has CDR1 WNHNN and CDR2 SYGVQD (reference sequence). This CDR3 comprises 13 residues. Trimming left V 5 bases short and J 4 bases short, with 8 bases between. The CDR3 DNA follows: TGCGCCAGCAGTAGATCTAGCACCGGGGAGCTGTTTTTT. Its translation: CASSRSSTGELFF.

The chain joins TRBV28 to TRBJ1-2; D is possibly TRBD1 (5 bases). The germline CDR1 and CDR2 sequences are MDHEN and SYDVKM. The CDR3 runs to 13 residues. Trimming cost V 7 bases and J 1 base, with 10 bases left between them. The CDR3 spells CASTDDSNYGYTF. The CDR3 region has the DNA TGTGCCAGCACCGACGACAGTAACTATGGCTACACCTTC.